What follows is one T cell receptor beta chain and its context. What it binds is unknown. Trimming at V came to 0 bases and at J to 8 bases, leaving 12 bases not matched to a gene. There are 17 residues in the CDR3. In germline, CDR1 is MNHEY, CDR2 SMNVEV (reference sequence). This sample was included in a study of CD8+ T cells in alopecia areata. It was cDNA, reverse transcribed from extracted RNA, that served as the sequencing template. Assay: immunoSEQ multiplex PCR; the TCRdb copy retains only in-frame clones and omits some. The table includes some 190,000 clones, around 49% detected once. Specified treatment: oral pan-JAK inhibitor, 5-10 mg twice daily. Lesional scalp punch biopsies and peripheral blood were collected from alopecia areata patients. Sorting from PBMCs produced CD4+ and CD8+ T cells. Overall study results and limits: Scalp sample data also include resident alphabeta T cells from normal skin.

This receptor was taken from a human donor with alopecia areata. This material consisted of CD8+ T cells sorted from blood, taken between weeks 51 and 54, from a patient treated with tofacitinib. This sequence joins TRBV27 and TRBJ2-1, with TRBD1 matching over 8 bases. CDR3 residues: CASSLSNIQGAMDEQFF. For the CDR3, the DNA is TGTGCCAGCAGTTTATCCAATATCCAGGGGGCGATGGATGAGCAGTTCTTC.